Listed below are T cell receptor beta chains from one sample, sequenced in a study of cytomegalovirus exposure and HLA in healthy donors. TCRdb's copy holds only in-frame clones and misses some; the assay was immunoSEQ multiplex PCR. The sample carries roughly 26,000 clones, approximately 70% recorded once. The sequenced sample consisted of PBMCs. Receptor source: a woman between 50 and 59 years old in good health and CMV-seronegative. Each CDR3 is given without its conserved first and last residue.

v_call,j_call,cdr3_aa
TRBV19,TRBJ2-5,ASSPGVAGGGETQY
TRBV5-8,TRBJ1-3,ASSLRQASGNTIY
TRBV5-1,TRBJ2-3,ASSPQQGSWDTQY
TRBV29-1,TRBJ1-2,SVLTGNGYT
TRBV5-6,TRBJ2-5,ASGRFVETQY
TRBV2,TRBJ1-6,ASKSSPGNPSPLH
TRBV29-1,TRBJ2-5,SVDREAGETQY
TRBV28,TRBJ1-5,ASTLPGPNQPQH
TRBV7-9,TRBJ2-5,ASSPSQETQY
TRBV6-5,TRBJ1-1,ASSTGDPNTEAF
TRBV5-4,TRBJ1-3,ASSIGQSSGNTIY
TRBV27,TRBJ2-3,ASSPLAGAIDTQY
TRBV5-4,TRBJ1-1,ASRRGQGVSEAF
TRBV29-1,TRBJ2-3,SGRSGSVDTQY
TRBV6-1,TRBJ2-7,ASSESGAPD
TRBV29-1,TRBJ1-3,SAQDSSGNTIY
TRBV4-2,TRBJ1-1,ASSQEGDEAF
TRBV5-1,TRBJ1-3,ASSGTGAGNTIY
TRBV2,TRBJ2-7,ASSEWANAYEQY
TRBV9,TRBJ2-1,ASSVDPLGGRGNEQF
TRBV29-1,TRBJ2-7,SVVRAGAGYEQY
TRBV6-5,TRBJ1-2,ASSPDRNYGYT
TRBV29-1,TRBJ1-2,SGGQGSGYT
TRBV13,TRBJ1-3,ASSFGTNTIY
TRBV29-1,TRBJ1-2,SVDPQGGGYT
TRBV7-9,TRBJ1-1,ASSYRQGGNTEAF
TRBV29-1,TRBJ1-5,SVGAGGQPQH
TRBV29-1,TRBJ2-7,SVFLVSGEQY
TRBV4-2,TRBJ2-7,ASSQVGTDTYEQY
TRBV19,TRBJ1-1,ASRPGQGWTEAF
TRBV2,TRBJ2-1,ASSGSGRAINEQF
TRBV9,TRBJ2-1,ASSPRGSFYNEQF
TRBV29-1,TRBJ2-1,SVKTSGGPSYNEQF
TRBV9,TRBJ1-2,ASSEGDRGALYGYT
TRBV28,TRBJ1-1,ASSLLESEAF
TRBV6-6,TRBJ2-3,AIQSGRAFTDTQY
TRBV29-1,TRBJ1-2,SVEGPQGAPDYGYT